Each of the 9 T cell receptor beta chains below was sequenced from the same sample in a study of technical replicates of blood from several donors. Assay used: immunoSEQ multiplex PCR; TCRdb lists only in-frame clones, some missing. Of 55,000 to 80,000 clones in the sample, about 90% were seen once. Sequenced input: PBMCs. The source of these receptors is a human donor in good health. Some clones in this sample may be carry-over from other donors' samples.

The rearrangement joins TRBV18 to TRBJ2-7, with D hard to call. Germline loops: CDR1 KGHSH, CDR2 LQKENI. V gave up 1 base and J gave up 2 bases, with 9 bases separating them. CDR3 length: 14 residues. The CDR3 bases are TGTGCCAGCTCACCACGTATCTTCCCCTACGAGCAGTACTTC. Translation: CASSPRIFPYEQYF.

The V and J genes are TRBV4-3 and TRBJ1-2; D unclear. Germline V lookup: CDR1 LGHNA, CDR2 YSLEER. This CDR3 has 17 residues. V lost 0 bases to trimming and J lost 7 bases, with 21 bases between them. The CDR3 sequence is CASSQESMDGPSLGYTF. For the CDR3, the DNA is TGCGCCAGCAGCCAAGAATCGATGGATGGGCCCTCCCTTGGCTACACCTTC.

The chain's CDR3 is CASSPIAGTGELFF. The CDR3 DNA follows: TGTGCCAGCAGCCCCATCGCGGGAACCGGGGAGCTGTTTTTT. This chain uses TRBV7-6 with TRBJ2-2; a weak D match, TRBD2 (6 bases). Trimming removed 5 bases at V and 5 bases at J, with 12 bases between. This CDR3 contains 14 residues. Germline CDR1 is SGHVS and CDR2 is FNYEAQ. Combining the CDR3 with reference TRBV7-6 and TRBJ2-2 gives the whole variable domain GAGVSQSPRYKVTKRGQDVALRCDPISGHVSLYWYRQALGQGPEFLTYFNYEAQQDKSGLPNDRFSAERPEGSISTLTIQRTEQRDSAMYRCASSPIAGTGELFFGEGSRLTVL.

This clone is labeled as medium-sized. The chain has TRBV7-9 and TRBJ2-3; 11 bases are shared with TRBD2. CDR3 length equals 16 residues. The germline V gene encodes CDR1 SEHNR and CDR2 FQNEAQ (reference sequence). V shed 7 bases and J 2 bases; nucleotides not matched to a gene: 8. CDR3 nucleotides: TGTGCCAGCACCCCGGGACTAGCGGAGTACACAGATACGCAGTATTTT. Residues: CASTPGLAEYTDTQYF. The full variable domain, with the rest looked up from reference TRBV7-9 and TRBJ2-3, is DTGVSQNPRHKITKRGQNVTFRCDPISEHNRLYWYRQTLGQGPEFLTYFQNEAQLEKSRLLSDRFSAERPKGSFSTLEIQRTEQGDSAMYLCASTPGLAEYTDTQYFGPGTRLTVL.

V is TRBV6-1 and J is TRBJ2-7; 11 nucleotides agree with TRBD2. The CDR3 extends over 15 amino acids. Germline V gene sequence: CDR1 MNHNS, CDR2 SASEGT. V shed 6 bases and J 6 bases; nucleotides not matched to a gene: 10. CDR3 amino acids: CASRLLAGEFFEQYF. Here the CDR3 DNA reads TGTGCCAGCAGATTACTAGCGGGGGAGTTTTTCGAGCAGTACTTC.

The J gene is TRBJ2-1, the V gene TRBV5-1; TRBD1 aligns across 10 bases. The CDR3 runs to 17 residues. Trimming cost V 4 bases and J 7 bases; bases outside gene matches: 14. Germline loops: CDR1 SGHRS, CDR2 YFSETQ. The CDR3, as DNA: TGCGCCAGCAGCCGCCCCGCCGGGACAGGGGTGAGTAATGAGCAGTTCTTC. Translation: CASSRPAGTGVSNEQFF.

The chain links TRBV19 to TRBJ2-2; tentatively, D is TRBD2 (5 bases). The CDR3 contains 14 residues. The V and J ends lost 2 bases and 8 bases respectively, with 12 bases between them. Germline V CDR1 and CDR2: LNHDA, SQIVND (reference sequence). CDR3: CASSIRADLGELFF. The CDR3 DNA reads as TGTGCCAGTAGTATACGGGCGGACTTGGGGGAGCTGTTTTTT.

This clone appeared once. V is TRBV9 and J is TRBJ2-7, with D possibly matching TRBD1 (7 bases). The CDR3 extends over 15 amino acids. Germline V lookup: CDR1 SGDLS, CDR2 YYNGEE. V lost 0 bases, J lost 0 bases, and 10 bases lay in between. This chain's CDR3 is CASSVAGGSSYEQYF. The CDR3 coding sequence is TGTGCCAGCAGCGTAGCAGGGGGGAGCTCCTACGAGCAGTACTTC.

This chain connects TRBV4-3 to TRBJ1-6; 10 nucleotides align to TRBD1. Germline-derived CDR1 and CDR2 are LGHNA and YSLEER. Losses at the gene ends were 4 bases for V and 0 bases for J; bases not matched to a gene: 6. CDR3 length: 18 amino acids. Written as DNA, the CDR3 is TGCGCCAGCAGCCGGGTGGACAGGGGGAGCTCCTATAATTCACCCCTCCACTTT. This sequence encodes CASSRVDRGSSYNSPLHF.